These 10 T cell receptor beta chains came from one sample sequenced in a study of control samples from healthy donors and cancer patients (dated by TCRdb to 2018 to 2021). Library method: the immunoSEQ multiplex PCR assay. The source is immuneACCESS, and TCRdb retained only in-frame sequences with V and J called. Part of the clones is not carried over; for the studies checked, unresolved V genes explain less than half of this, and the remainder is unexplained. In all, the sample holds approximately 170,000 clones, and 92% of those were seen once. Clones ranked in the top ten supply about 0.73% of the sample. Sequencing used blood. Every receptor here comes from a woman aged 25 to 39 in good health.

The rearrangement uses TRBV27 and TRBJ1-5, with D possibly matching TRBD1 (6 bases). CDR3 length: 15 amino acids. CDR1 and CDR2 (germline): MNHEY, SMNVEV (reference sequence). The V gene lost 3 bases and the J gene lost 0 bases, with 9 bases spanning the gap. DNA of the CDR3: TGTGCCAGCAGTTTGCGGGGGGCTAGCAATCAGCCCCAGCATTTT. Translation: CASSLRGASNQPQHF.

The chain joins TRBV4-1 to TRBJ1-1; 7 nucleotides match TRBD1. The germline V gene has CDR1 MGHRA and CDR2 YSYEKL. The CDR3 covers 18 residues. The ends lost 0 bases at V and 3 bases at J; junction bases unmatched: 13. The CDR3 region has the DNA TGCGCCAGCAGCCAAGATATAGTGGCAGGGGGGTCGCACACTGAAGCTTTCTTT. Amino acid sequence: CASSQDIVAGGSHTEAFF.

The chain has TRBV6-4 and TRBJ1-4; D might be TRBD1 (5 bases). Germline V gene lookup returns CDR1 MRHNA and CDR2 SNTAGT. V lost 5 bases to trimming and J lost 10 bases, with 17 bases between them. The CDR3 has 14 residues. The CDR3 DNA sequence: TGTGCCAGCAGTCTAGAACCCGAGCAGGGAAAACTGTTTTTT. Residues: CASSLEPEQGKLFF.

V and J are TRBV6-5 and TRBJ2-1; no reliable D call. The CDR3 has 12 amino acids. Germline V gene data show CDR1 as MNHEY and CDR2 as SVGAGI. V lost 8 bases, J lost 0 bases, and 5 bases lay in between. The CDR3 protein is CASPRSYNEQFF. CDR3 nucleotides: TGTGCCAGCCCGCGCTCCTACAATGAGCAGTTCTTC.

The chain recombines TRBV5-4 with TRBJ2-1; 13 nucleotides agree with TRBD2. Per the germline V gene, CDR1 is SGHNT and CDR2 is YYREEE (reference sequence). The CDR3 has 15 amino acids. V shed 5 bases and J 6 bases; nucleotides not matched to a gene: 5. CDR3 residues: CASSAGTSGTNEQFF. DNA for the CDR3: TGTGCCAGCAGTGCCGGGACTAGCGGGACCAATGAGCAGTTCTTC.

The rearrangement uses TRBV3-1 (or the pseudogene TRBV3-2) and TRBJ2-1, with 10 bases matching TRBD1. This CDR3 contains 16 residues. Germline CDR1 and CDR2: LGHDT and YNNKEL (reference sequence). With V trimmed by 0 bases and J by 2 bases, 1 base remained unmatched. CDR3 sequence (DNA): TGTGCCAGCAGCCAAGAGGGGACAGGGGCCTACAATGAGCAGTTCTTC. Protein sequence: CASSQEGTGAYNEQFF.

The chain links TRBV2 to TRBJ1-5; 12 positions agree with TRBD1. J lost 6 bases, V lost 8 bases, and 8 bases had no gene match. Germline values: CDR1 SNHLY, CDR2 FYNNEI. This CDR3 is built from 15 residues. Written as DNA, the CDR3 is TGTGCCAGCGCCGGGGACAGGGGGCTGACTCAGCCCCAGCATTTT. It codes for CASAGDRGLTQPQHF.

The V and J genes are TRBV5-1 and TRBJ2-1; 7 bases are a match to TRBD1. Germline trimming cut 0 bases from V and 4 bases from J; bases unmatched to any gene: 1. This CDR3 has 14 amino acids. Germline CDR1 is SGHRS and CDR2 is YFSETQ. The CDR3 region is CASSLGQGYNEQFF. The CDR3 region has the DNA TGCGCCAGCAGCTTGGGACAGGGTTACAATGAGCAGTTCTTC. Variable domain in full (rest from reference TRBV5-1 and TRBJ2-1): KAGVTQTPRYLIKTRGQQVTLSCSPISGHRSVSWYQQTPGQGLQFLFEYFSETQRNKGNFPGRFSGRQFSNSRSEMNVSTLELGDSALYLCASSLGQGYNEQFFGPGTRLTVL.

The chain couples TRBV3-1 (or the pseudogene TRBV3-2) to TRBJ2-2; the D gene is possibly TRBD2 (5 bases). Germline-derived CDR1 and CDR2 are LGHDT and YNNKEL (reference sequence). V was pared by 2 bases and J by 1 base, with 11 bases between. The CDR3 totals 16 residues. The CDR3 protein is CASSQTIGGNTGELFF. The CDR3 DNA reads as TGTGCCAGCAGCCAAACCATAGGAGGGAACACCGGGGAGCTGTTTTTT.

The rearrangement links TRBV7-9 to TRBJ2-5, with D perhaps matching TRBD2 (5 bases). V was cut by 3 bases and J by 1 base, with 9 bases left in between. The CDR3 runs to 14 residues. The germline V gene encodes CDR1 SEHNR and CDR2 FQNEAQ (reference sequence). CDR3 sequence: CASSLVRGQETQYF. The CDR3 DNA sequence: TGTGCCAGCAGCTTGGTACGGGGCCAAGAGACCCAGTACTTC.